One sample yielded the 8 T cell receptor beta chains listed below, sequenced in a study of technical replicates of blood from a handful of donors. Data came from immunoSEQ multiplex PCR; TCRdb stores just in-frame clones and leaves some out. The sample consists of about 69,000 clones, over 70% of them appearing once. Sequencing was performed on PBMCs. Source of these receptors: a human donor in good health. Some clones in this sample may be carry-over from other donors' samples.

The rearrangement links TRBV30 to TRBJ1-4; no definite D call. Germline V gene sequence: CDR1 GTSNPN, CDR2 SVGIG (reference sequence). With 7 bases removed from V and 3 bases from J, the gap between germline ends came to 6 bases. The CDR3 runs to 11 residues. CDR3 coding DNA: TGTGCCTACGGGTCTAATGAAAAACTGTTTTTT. This sequence encodes CAYGSNEKLFF.

V is TRBV13 and J is TRBJ2-1, with a possible D match to TRBD1 (6 bases). V lost 6 bases and J 1 base, leaving 22 bases between the germline ends. The length of the CDR3 is 18 residues. Germline V gives CDR1 PRHDT, CDR2 FYEKMQ (reference sequence). CDR3 region: CASRALYSDRQSYNEQFF. The CDR3 bases are TGTGCCAGCAGGGCGCTATACTCGGACAGACAATCCTACAATGAGCAGTTCTTC.

The CDR3 nucleotides are TGTGCCAGCGGGAGGGACACTAGCAATCAGCCCCAGCATTTT. Protein product: CASGRDTSNQPQHF. V gene TRBV2 combines with J gene TRBJ1-5, with TRBD1 as a possible D gene (6 bases). Germline CDR1 is SNHLY and CDR2 is FYNNEI. This CDR3 has 14 residues. V lost 8 bases and J lost 0, with 11 bases in between.

The chain employs TRBV20-1 and TRBJ2-5; unclear D gene. V shed 4 bases and J shed 7 bases, with 10 bases lying between them. The CDR3 totals 11 residues. From germline, CDR1 is DFQATT and CDR2 SNEGSKA (reference sequence). The CDR3 is CSATLVGTQYF. The DNA for the CDR3 is TGCAGTGCTACCTTGGTCGGGACCCAGTACTTC.

The V call is TRBV10-3, the J call TRBJ1-3; D is possibly TRBD1 (6 bases). The CDR3 totals 16 residues. Trimming removed 8 bases from V and 0 bases from J, with 17 bases in between. CDR1 ENHRY and CDR2 SYGVKD come from the germline V gene. CDR3 loop: CAIGSGQGSSGNTIYF. The CDR3 DNA sequence: TGTGCCATCGGGTCAGGGCAGGGGAGCTCTGGAAACACCATATATTTT.

CDR3 sequence (DNA): TGTGCCAGCAGCTTAACCCCATCAGCGGGTTCTAGCACAGATACGCAGTATTTT. This encodes CASSLTPSAGSSTDTQYF. This chain links TRBV7-3 with TRBJ2-3; the D gene is possibly TRBD2 (6 bases). The ends were cut back, 0 bases at V and 0 bases at J, with 16 bases in the middle. Germline V gene data show CDR1 as SGHTA and CDR2 as FQGTGA. The CDR3 loop spans 18 amino acids.

This clone has just a few counts. The rearrangement links TRBV11-1 to TRBJ2-1; D might be TRBD1 (6 bases). Germline V gene sequence: CDR1 SGHAT, CDR2 FQDESV (reference sequence). The V gene lost 5 bases and the J gene lost 3 bases, with 17 bases spanning the gap. The CDR3 loop spans 16 amino acids. As DNA, the CDR3 is TGTGCCAGCAGCCACCAGACAGGCCTGGGCTACAATGAGCAGTTCTTC. The encoded protein is CASSHQTGLGYNEQFF.

The chain combines TRBV11-2 with TRBJ2-1; 14 bases match TRBD2. Germline V gene sequence: CDR1 SGHAT, CDR2 FQNNGV. The CDR3 has 15 residues. J lost 9 bases, V lost 3 bases, and 4 bases had no gene match. In DNA form, the CDR3 reads TGTGCCAGCAGCTTCCAGGGACTAGCGGGAGTTGAGCAGTTCTTC. Its translation is CASSFQGLAGVEQFF.